This T cell receptor beta chain comes out of a study of shared clonotypes between healthy human individuals. Assay used: immunoSEQ multiplex PCR; TCRdb lists only in-frame clones, some missing. The sample comprises approximately 720,000 clones, 60% to 80% of which are singletons, and 1.8% rests with the top ten. Findings and limits, study-wide: Generally, naive subsets came out with larger estimated richness than memory subsets.

Notes on this clone: What it binds is not known.

The CDR3 is 13 amino acids. CDR1 is SGHRS, CDR2 YFSETQ, per germline. After removal of 2 bases from V and 5 bases from J, the junction contained 4 bases not matched to a gene. Sequenced material: memory CD4+ T cells sorted from blood. Indicated subset: CD45RA-negative fraction. The sequence was collected from a woman aged 25 to 39 in good health. The rearrangement uses TRBV5-1 and TRBJ2-7, with 7 bases identical to TRBD1. This CDR3 is CASSFSTGNEQYF. The CDR3 region has the DNA TGCGCCAGCAGCTTTTCGACAGGGAACGAGCAGTACTTC.